This paragraph reports one T cell receptor beta chain. The sample is drawn from a study of blood T cell repertoires in COVID-19. Study as a whole: Acute and convalescent COVID-19 specimens originated in the United States, Italy and Spain. Sample material is recorded as cDNA or gDNA derived from T cells, B-cell-depleted T cells, or PBMCs.

The germline V gene encodes CDR1 MGHRA and CDR2 YSYEKL. V dropped 0 bases and J dropped 8 bases, with 13 bases sitting between them. The CDR3 extends over 14 amino acids. Authors' methods: By means of reference gene primer amplification, nucleated cell counts were estimated. The data were produced by immunoSEQ multiplex PCR, yet TCRdb's version contains in-frame clones alone and is incomplete. That table supplies the V and J calls and clone size; D and trimming were determined from the DNA. Of about 76,000 clones listed, roughly 80% are singletons. J is TRBJ1-2 and V is TRBV4-1; the D gene is possibly TRBD1 (5 bases). This TCR was sampled from an older woman with acute or convalescent COVID-19. The specimen was peripheral blood. In DNA, the CDR3 is TGCGCCAGCAGCCAAGAACTAAGACAGAGGGGCTACACCTTC. Translating gives CASSQELRQRGYTF.